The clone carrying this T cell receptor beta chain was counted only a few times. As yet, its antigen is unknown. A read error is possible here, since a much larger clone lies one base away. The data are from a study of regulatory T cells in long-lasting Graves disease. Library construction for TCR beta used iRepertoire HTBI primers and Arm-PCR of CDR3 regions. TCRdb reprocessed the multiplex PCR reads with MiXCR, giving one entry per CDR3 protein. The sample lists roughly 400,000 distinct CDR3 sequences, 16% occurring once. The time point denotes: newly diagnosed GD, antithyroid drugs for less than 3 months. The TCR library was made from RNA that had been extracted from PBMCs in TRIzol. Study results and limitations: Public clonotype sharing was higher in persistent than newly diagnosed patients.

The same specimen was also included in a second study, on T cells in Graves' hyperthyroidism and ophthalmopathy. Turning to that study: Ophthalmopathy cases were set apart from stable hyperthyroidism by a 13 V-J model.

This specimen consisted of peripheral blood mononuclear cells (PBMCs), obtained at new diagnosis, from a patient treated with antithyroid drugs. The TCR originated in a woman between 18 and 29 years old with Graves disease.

The CDR3 DNA reads as TGTACCAGCAGCTTAGAAGCCCCATCCCGTTCCAGCTCCTACGAGCAGTACTTC. As protein: CTSSLEAPSRSSSYEQYF. The chain employs TRBV11-2 and TRBJ2-7; the D is unclear. The germline V gene has CDR1 SGHAT and CDR2 FQNNGV. This CDR3 has 18 residues.